The entry below gives a single T cell receptor beta chain sequence along with its context. This clone is a singleton in its sample. It lacks a known antigen. Nothing much larger sits one base from this clone, and base qualities are not available. These data belong to a study of blood T cell repertoires in COVID-19 (dated by TCRdb to 2018 to 2021). Study-level background: Collaborator samples came from the United States, Italy and Spain and covered acute and convalescent phases of COVID-19. The dataset comprised deeply sampled blood TCRbeta repertoires from subjects exposed to, actively infected with, or recovered from COVID-19. The material from the prospective study consisted of cDNA or gDNA derived from T cells, B-cell-depleted T cells, or PBMCs. Sample metadata almost always included a de-identified subject ID, COVID-19 status, age in years and sex. Samples came from the ongoing ImmuneRACE study (first 160 participants) plus 1,254 subjects from 6 global collaborators. A freely available public database, intended as a resource for researchers studying the immune response to SARS-CoV-2, is where the repertoires were released. HLA class I and class II types, where available, came from metadata supplied by the sample provider rather than from assay-based typing. On the study overall, not on this receptor specifically: The quantity of clinical and demographic metadata differed by source and by participant and was supplied without curation.

TCRbeta CDR3 regions were amplified from genomic DNA using the immunoSEQ Assay, a bias-controlled multiplex PCR. The published analysis was carried out like this. The number of nucleated cells in each sample was estimated by amplification of reference gene primers within the assay. To quantify the absolute abundance of each unique TCRbeta CDR3 rearrangement, sequence reads were collapsed and filtered. For each sample, productive Simpson clonality was calculated by taking the square root of Simpson's diversity index across productive rearrangements. TCRdb took over this immuneACCESS table, retaining in-frame rearrangements with V and J assigned. Such tables are incomplete; in checked studies, under half of the missing clones stem from an unresolved V gene, and the remainder is unexplained. V, J and clone size derive from that table, while D and trimming were established from the DNA sequence. Recorded for this sample are approximately 140,000 clones; 80% to 90% of them occurred a single time. The top ten clones comprise roughly 8% of the sample.

At one collaborating source in Seattle, patients were enrolled during active infection and were followed longitudinally through the course of disease. Collaborating institutions collected whole blood in K2EDTA tubes following their own protocols. Collaborator samples were shipped for TCRbeta analysis as frozen whole blood, isolated PBMCs, or DNA extracted from either sample type. The CDR3 spans 16 residues, from the cysteine through the phenylalanine. Only CDR3 DNA is held: 48 bases, read in frame from base 1. From the germline V gene (reference sequence), CDR1 is LNHDA and CDR2 is SQIVND. Here V drops 4 bases and J drops 6 bases, and the junction holds 7 bases not matched to any gene.

The sample was peripheral blood. The origin of this receptor is a woman aged 55 to 70 with COVID-19, enrolled during active disease. The rearrangement joined TRBV19 to TRBJ1-5; 12 bases in the middle match TRBD1. Here the CDR3 is given as CASSKGTGGLGQPQHF. At the DNA level, the sequence is TGTGCCAGTAGTAAAGGGACAGGGGGCTTGGGTCAGCCCCAGCATTTT.